Listed here is a single TCR beta chain. Its antigen is not identified. This specimen belongs to a study of blood T cells in healthy people across ages. General observations from the study: Researchers said unsorted PBMCs prevented a conclusive naive versus antigen-experienced comparison.

Germline CDR1 is SEHNR and CDR2 is FQNEAQ (reference sequence). V lost 0 bases to trimming and J lost 2 bases, with 11 bases between them. This CDR3 is 16 amino acids long. Each donor's blood draw was roughly 9.5 milliliters of peripheral blood. Primed by a sample-barcoded 5' primer and a J-beta primer mix, a second PCR proceeded for about 6 to 11 cycles. Each CDR3 protein gets one entry after TCRdb re-called the 5' RACE reads with MiXCR. The repertoire has 1 million or so distinct CDR3 sequences, approximately 25% of them found once; the top ten carry 0.65% to 0.75%. This sample was also put to use in a study of T cells of mothers and their children.

The rearrangement links TRBV7-9 to TRBJ2-1; D is perhaps TRBD1 (6 bases). The specimen sequenced was blood. The TCR originated in a girl aged 2-10 years in good health. The CDR3 DNA is TGTGCCAGCAGCTTAGCGTCAGGGGTTCCCTACAATGAGCAGTTCTTC. This gives the protein CASSLASGVPYNEQFF.